This is a list of T cell receptor beta chains from one sample in a study of blood T cell repertoires in COVID-19. Clones were sequenced by immunoSEQ multiplex PCR, and TCRdb holds only the in-frame ones, with some missing. The sample yields 150,000 to 200,000 clones, about 82% seen once. Sequencing was done on a sample of peripheral blood. The receptors were gathered from a woman aged 25-40 years with acute or convalescent COVID-19. CDR3s include the opening cysteine and the closing phenylalanine or tryptophan. Each record gives: V gene, J gene, clone size, D gene, CDR3 DNA, CDR3 protein. D genes are given only for firm matches. Only some rows state a clone size, as once, few, many or a class for expanded clones.

v_gene: TRBV30; j_gene: TRBJ2-1; abundance: -; d_gene: -; CDR3nt: TGTGCCTTGGAGTTTAGAGGCTTTGAGCAGTTCTTC; CDR3aa: CALEFRGFEQFF
v_gene: TRBV6-5; j_gene: TRBJ2-7; abundance: -; d_gene: TRBD2; CDR3nt: TGTGCCAGCAGACAGAGCGGGAGGGCCTACGAGCAGTACTTC; CDR3aa: CASRQSGRAYEQYF
v_gene: TRBV6-2/TRBV6-3; j_gene: TRBJ1-1; abundance: -; d_gene: TRBD1; CDR3nt: TGTGCCAGCAGTTACACGACAGGGGGATACCTGAACACTGAAGCTTTCTTT; CDR3aa: CASSYTTGGYLNTEAFF
v_gene: TRBV3-1/TRBV3-2; j_gene: TRBJ2-7; abundance: once; d_gene: -; CDR3nt: TGTGCCAGCAGCCAAGCTTTCCAGGGCGATTACGAGCAGTACTTC; CDR3aa: CASSQAFQGDYEQYF
v_gene: TRBV5-1; j_gene: TRBJ1-2; abundance: -; d_gene: -; CDR3nt: TGCGCCAGCAGCTTGGACGGCCCACAGGTCAAAGCCCCAGGAGGCTACACCTTC; CDR3aa: CASSLDGPQVKAPGGYTF
v_gene: TRBV30; j_gene: TRBJ2-3; abundance: -; d_gene: -; CDR3nt: TGTGCCTGGAGTGCCCCCCGGGGGACTACAGATACGCAGTATTTT; CDR3aa: CAWSAPRGTTDTQYF
v_gene: TRBV19; j_gene: TRBJ2-3; abundance: once; d_gene: -; CDR3nt: TGTGCCAGTAGTATGGTGCGGGTAAGCACAGATACGCAGTATTTT; CDR3aa: CASSMVRVSTDTQYF
v_gene: TRBV20-1; j_gene: TRBJ1-1; abundance: -; d_gene: -; CDR3nt: TGCAGTGCGTCAGGGTTGGCTGAAGCTTTCTTT; CDR3aa: CSASGLAEAFF
v_gene: TRBV9; j_gene: TRBJ2-7; abundance: -; d_gene: -; CDR3nt: TGTGCCAGCTCAGAGACAGGCCATAGCTCCTACGAGCAGTACTTC; CDR3aa: CASSETGHSSYEQYF
v_gene: TRBV5-8; j_gene: TRBJ2-1; abundance: -; d_gene: TRBD2; CDR3nt: TGTGCCAGCAGCCTGGGACTAGCGGGAGTCGAGGAGCAGTTCTTC; CDR3aa: CASSLGLAGVEEQFF
v_gene: TRBV30; j_gene: TRBJ1-1; abundance: -; d_gene: TRBD1; CDR3nt: TGTGCCTGGAGTAGGTGGACAGGGATGGAAAGAGGGACTGAAGCTTTCTTT; CDR3aa: CAWSRWTGMERGTEAFF
v_gene: TRBV9; j_gene: TRBJ2-1; abundance: -; d_gene: -; CDR3nt: TGTGCCAGCAGCGTCGGGGGTTTCTACAATGAGCAGTTCTTC; CDR3aa: CASSVGGFYNEQFF
v_gene: TRBV7-9; j_gene: TRBJ2-3; abundance: -; d_gene: -; CDR3nt: TGTGCCAGCAGCTTAGAAAAAATACGGGATACGCAGTATTTT; CDR3aa: CASSLEKIRDTQYF
v_gene: TRBV4-3; j_gene: TRBJ1-2; abundance: -; d_gene: -; CDR3nt: TGCGCCAGCAGCCAAGGAGCAGGGGAAGGGGATGGCTACACCTTC; CDR3aa: CASSQGAGEGDGYTF
v_gene: TRBV5-1; j_gene: TRBJ2-2; abundance: -; d_gene: -; CDR3nt: TGCGCCAGCAGCTTGAACTCAGGGCCCGGGGAGCTGTTTTTT; CDR3aa: CASSLNSGPGELFF
v_gene: TRBV6-5; j_gene: TRBJ1-2; abundance: -; d_gene: TRBD1; CDR3nt: TGTGCCAGTTCGGACAGGGAGATCCATGGCTACACCTTC; CDR3aa: CASSDREIHGYTF
v_gene: TRBV28; j_gene: TRBJ1-1; abundance: -; d_gene: -; CDR3nt: TGTGCCAGCAGTTTCCCATTTATCACTAGGGACACTGAAGCTTTCTTT; CDR3aa: CASSFPFITRDTEAFF
v_gene: TRBV2; j_gene: TRBJ1-2; abundance: -; d_gene: TRBD1; CDR3nt: TGTGCCAGCAGTCCTGGGACAGACTACTATGGCTACACCTTC; CDR3aa: CASSPGTDYYGYTF
v_gene: TRBV5-1; j_gene: TRBJ2-5; abundance: -; d_gene: TRBD1; CDR3nt: TGCGCCAGCAGCTTGGAACAGGGGCGAGAGACCCAGTACTTC; CDR3aa: CASSLEQGRETQYF
v_gene: TRBV5-4; j_gene: TRBJ2-3; abundance: -; d_gene: -; CDR3nt: TGTGCCAGCAGCTTGGGACTGACAGATACGCAGTATTTT; CDR3aa: CASSLGLTDTQYF
v_gene: TRBV2; j_gene: TRBJ1-5; abundance: -; d_gene: TRBD1; CDR3nt: TGTGCCAGCAGTAGACCTTTAGGGGGCACTGGCAATCAGCCCCAGCATTTT; CDR3aa: CASSRPLGGTGNQPQHF
v_gene: TRBV12-3/TRBV12-4; j_gene: TRBJ1-2; abundance: -; d_gene: TRBD1; CDR3nt: TGTGCCAGCAGACAGGGGAAAGGCTACACCTTC; CDR3aa: CASRQGKGYTF
v_gene: TRBV6-5; j_gene: TRBJ1-6; abundance: -; d_gene: TRBD1; CDR3nt: TGTGCCAGCAGCTCTAGACAGGGACTTAATTCACCCCTCCACTTT; CDR3aa: CASSSRQGLNSPLHF
v_gene: TRBV6-4; j_gene: TRBJ2-7; abundance: -; d_gene: TRBD2; CDR3nt: TGTGCCAGCAGTGACCCGCTAGCGGGAGGCCGAACCTACGAGCAGTACTTC; CDR3aa: CASSDPLAGGRTYEQYF
v_gene: TRBV28; j_gene: TRBJ1-6; abundance: -; d_gene: TRBD1; CDR3nt: TGTGCCAGCAGTTTACATATTGGACAGGGCGGTAATTCACCCCTCCACTTT; CDR3aa: CASSLHIGQGGNSPLHF